This entry lists 26 T cell receptor beta chains sequenced from one sample in a study of CD8 T cells in Susac syndrome. RNA, at about 0.45 to 1 ug, was reverse transcribed with random hexamers. TCRdb reprocessed the immunoSEQ multiplex PCR reads via MiXCR and lists one record per CDR3 protein. In the table there are fewer than 200,000 distinct CDR3 sequences, about 94% of which are singletons. Input material: CD4+ T cells from PBMCs. Receptor source: a human donor in good health.

CDR3 sequence: CASTPGLPGNSYEQYF. The CDR3 coding sequence is TGTGCCAGCACCCCAGGACTGCCGGGGAACTCCTACGAGCAGTACTTC. The chain joins TRBV28 to TRBJ2-7, with TRBD2 as a possible D gene (5 bases). The V gene's germline CDR1 is MDHEN and CDR2 SYDVKM. V was pared by 7 bases and J by 0 bases, with 19 bases between. CDR3 length: 16 amino acids.

The rearrangement links TRBV29-1 to TRBJ2-1; D is possibly TRBD1 or TRBD2 (5 bases each). The germline V and J ends were trimmed by 1 base and 3 bases, with 13 bases remaining between them. The CDR3 runs to 15 residues. The V gene's germline CDR1 is SQVTM and CDR2 ANQGSEA. DNA for the CDR3: TGCAGCGTTGAAGGGGGTCGGGACGGCTACAATGAGCAGTTCTTC. Encoded protein: CSVEGGRDGYNEQFF.

This chain links TRBV29-1 with TRBJ2-1; tentatively, D is TRBD1 (5 bases). Germline-derived CDR1 and CDR2 are SQVTM and ANQGSEA. The CDR3 contains 14 residues. V dropped 2 bases and J dropped 3 bases, with 11 bases sitting between them. For the CDR3, the DNA is TGCAGCGTTGAACGGACAAGGGACTACAATGAGCAGTTCTTC. Its protein is CSVERTRDYNEQFF.

The chain is built from TRBV6-2 or TRBV6-3 and TRBJ1-5; TRBD1 matches 7 bases. The CDR3 has 13 residues. CDR1 is MNHEY and CDR2 is SVGEGT in the germline V gene. V lost 7 bases, J lost 5 bases, and 5 bases stayed unmatched. CDR3: CASNDRVDQPQHF. CDR3 bases: TGTGCCAGCAACGACAGGGTTGATCAGCCCCAGCATTTT.

The J gene is TRBJ2-5, the V gene TRBV15; D remains ambiguous. This CDR3 has 15 amino acids. The germline CDR1 and CDR2 sequences are LNHNV and YYDKDF (reference sequence). Trimming pared 0 bases from V and 5 bases from J, leaving 13 bases between. Here the CDR3 reads CATSRDRVPGETQYF. The DNA for the CDR3 is TGTGCCACCAGCAGAGATCGAGTTCCGGGTGAGACCCAGTACTTC.

The chain recombines TRBV28 with TRBJ1-1; D ambiguous. The V gene lost 4 bases and the J gene lost 10 bases, with 10 bases spanning the gap. Germline CDR1 is MDHEN and CDR2 is SYDVKM. The CDR3 is 11 residues long. The chain's CDR3 is CASSSFLGAFF. The CDR3 nucleotides are TGTGCCAGCAGTTCGTTTTTAGGAGCTTTCTTT.

V and J are TRBV27 and TRBJ2-1; 12 bases match TRBD2. The CDR3 runs to 15 residues. The V gene's germline CDR1 is MNHEY and CDR2 SMNVEV (reference sequence). The ends lost 6 bases at V and 7 bases at J; junction bases unmatched: 7. The CDR3 DNA is TGTGCCAGCAGGATCCGACTAGCGGGAGAAAATGAGCAGTTCTTC. Protein product: CASRIRLAGENEQFF.

The chain links TRBV6-5 to TRBJ2-7, with TRBD2 matching 13 bases. The germline V gene encodes CDR1 MNHEY and CDR2 SVGAGI. With V trimmed by 6 bases and J by 2 bases, 4 bases remained unmatched. This CDR3 contains 15 residues. The CDR3 here is CASRGTSGITYEQYF. As DNA, the CDR3 is TGTGCCAGCAGGGGGACTAGCGGGATAACCTACGAGCAGTACTTC.

The V gene is TRBV20-1, the J gene TRBJ2-7; no definite D call. The V end lost 7 bases, the J end lost 2 bases, and 15 bases lay between the germline ends. Germline V gene sequence: CDR1 DFQATT, CDR2 SNEGSKA (reference sequence). This CDR3 spans 13 amino acids. The chain's CDR3 is CSGRALKAYEQYF. The CDR3 nucleotides are TGCAGTGGTCGCGCCTTAAAAGCCTACGAGCAGTACTTC.

This chain joins TRBV6-2 or TRBV6-3 and TRBJ2-5; D ambiguous. The CDR3 length is 13 residues. Looked up from germline, CDR1 is MNHEY and CDR2 is SVGEGT. Trimming left V 6 bases short and J 5 bases short, with 13 bases between. CDR3 nucleotides: TGTGCCAGCAGCCGTAATATTGGCGAGACCCAGTACTTC. Its translation: CASSRNIGETQYF.

The CDR3 DNA reads TGTGCCACCAGTGATCCAGGGACAGGCCTTGAGCAGTTCTTC. The encoded protein is CATSDPGTGLEQFF. This chain joins TRBV24-1 and TRBJ2-1; 8 nucleotides line up with TRBD1. V trimming: 3 bases; J trimming: 9 bases; junction bases outside the gene matches: 6. The V gene's germline CDR1 is KGHDR and CDR2 SFDVKD. This CDR3 contains 14 residues.

The V gene is TRBV28, the J gene TRBJ1-2, with 9 bases identical to TRBD1. Germline assignment: CDR1 MDHEN and CDR2 SYDVKM. CDR3 length equals 15 residues. Trimming cost V 3 bases and J 2 bases; bases outside gene matches: 4. The CDR3 here is CASSFGTGRNYGYTF. CDR3 bases: TGTGCCAGCAGTTTCGGGACAGGGAGGAACTATGGCTACACCTTC.

This rearrangement joins TRBV15 to TRBJ1-2, with a tentative D call TRBD1 (5 bases). The ends were cut back, 1 base at V and 7 bases at J, with 7 bases in the middle. The CDR3 spans 12 residues. CDR1 LNHNV and CDR2 YYDKDF come from the germline V gene (reference sequence). This CDR3 reads CATSRAGAGYTF. The CDR3 region has the DNA TGTGCCACCAGCAGAGCTGGGGCTGGCTACACCTTC. Together with reference TRBV15 and TRBJ1-2, the CDR3 gives the full variable domain: DAMVIQNPRYQVTQFGKPVTLSCSQTLNHNVMYWYQQKSSQAPKLLFHYYDKDFNNEADTPDNFQSRRPNTSFCFLDIRSPGLGDTAMYLCATSRAGAGYTFGSGTRLTVV.

The chain carries TRBV28 and TRBJ2-1, with D hard to call. Trimming shortened V by 5 bases and J by 6 bases, and 8 bases separated the two germline ends. The CDR3 has 12 residues. CDR1 and CDR2 (germline): MDHEN, SYDVKM. The CDR3 bases are TGTGCCAGCAGTGTCACGGTCAATGAGCAGTTCTTC. It codes for CASSVTVNEQFF.

The gene calls are TRBV20-1 and TRBJ2-1, with D maybe TRBD1 (5 bases). Trimming pared 0 bases from V and 10 bases from J, leaving 13 bases between. CDR3 size: 13 residues. Germline values: CDR1 DFQATT, CDR2 SNEGSKA (reference sequence). The CDR3 DNA follows: TGCAGTGCTAGAGATGCCGGGTGGGGCGAGCAGTTCTTC. Its protein is CSARDAGWGEQFF.

This chain joins TRBV25-1 and TRBJ2-5; maybe TRBD1 (6 bases). The V end was cut by 4 bases, the J end by 5 bases, with 11 bases between. Germline V lookup: CDR1 MGHDK, CDR2 SYGVNS. This CDR3 region has 13 residues. The CDR3 DNA reads as TGTGCCAGCAGTGCCCCAGGGGTTGAGACCCAGTACTTC. It is translated as CASSAPGVETQYF.

V usage is TRBV15 and J usage is TRBJ2-1; TRBD1 aligns across 10 bases. Germline V CDR1 and CDR2: LNHNV, YYDKDF (reference sequence). CDR3 length: 17 amino acids. V trimming: 2 bases; J trimming: 5 bases; junction bases outside the gene matches: 9. The CDR3 DNA reads as TGTGCCACCAGCAGATTCCCCGGGACAGGGGAGGACAATGAGCAGTTCTTC. Its translation: CATSRFPGTGEDNEQFF.

This sequence joins TRBV18 and TRBJ1-2; D is unresolved. The CDR3 is 13 amino acids. Germline V gives CDR1 KGHSH, CDR2 LQKENI. Trimming removed 2 bases at V and 6 bases at J, with 10 bases between. The CDR3 sequence is CASSPTRRDGYTF. The CDR3 nucleotides are TGTGCCAGCTCACCAACCAGACGAGATGGCTACACCTTC.

The chain combines TRBV23-1 with TRBJ1-2; D remains ambiguous. TRBV23-1 is an ORF, and what it does is uncertain. The ends were cut back, 4 bases at V and 6 bases at J, with 12 bases in the middle. The CDR3 is made up of 13 amino acids. CDR3 coding DNA: TGCGCCAGCAGTCGTGAGGGTAGGAATGGCTACACCTTC. This translates into CASSREGRNGYTF.

This chain uses TRBV29-1 with TRBJ1-3; no clear D. The V end was cut by 4 bases, the J end by 0 bases, with 10 bases between. Germline lookup yields CDR1 SQVTM and CDR2 ANQGSEA. The CDR3 is made up of 14 amino acids. The CDR3 here is CSVVDTNSGNTIYF. In nucleotides, the CDR3 is TGCAGCGTTGTCGATACCAACTCTGGAAACACCATATATTTT.

V usage is TRBV11-2 and J usage is TRBJ1-4; maybe TRBD1 (6 bases). This CDR3 spans 14 amino acids. Deletions cut 5 bases from V and 8 bases from J, with 15 bases between. The V gene's germline CDR1 is SGHAT and CDR2 FQNNGV. CDR3 loop: CASSPGQRGEKLFF. In DNA, the CDR3 is TGTGCCAGCAGCCCAGGACAGCGTGGGGAAAAACTGTTTTTT.

The gene calls are TRBV27 and TRBJ2-7; D possibly corresponds to TRBD2 (5 bases). Trimming shortened V by 3 bases and J by 0 bases, and 15 bases separated the two germline ends. The CDR3 is 16 amino acids. Looked up from germline, CDR1 is MNHEY and CDR2 is SMNVEV (reference sequence). The CDR3 sequence is CASSLSTGSISYEQYF. The CDR3 DNA is TGTGCCAGCAGTTTGTCGACGGGATCCATCTCCTACGAGCAGTACTTC.

The rearrangement joins TRBV6-6 to TRBJ2-7; D is uncertain. Trimming left V 7 bases short and J 5 bases short, with 9 bases between. The CDR3 has 11 residues. Germline values: CDR1 MNHNY, CDR2 SVGAGI (reference sequence). CDR3 sequence (DNA): TGTGCCAGCACCTTGGGCGACGAGCAGTACTTC. It encodes CASTLGDEQYF.

The chain employs TRBV9 and TRBJ2-3; 8 nucleotides agree with TRBD2. Germline values: CDR1 SGDLS, CDR2 YYNGEE. V gave up 4 bases and J gave up 1 base; unmatched junction bases: 8. The length of the CDR3 is 16 residues. The chain's CDR3 is CASSPRGGFGTDTQYF. CDR3 sequence (DNA): TGTGCCAGCAGCCCTCGGGGGGGGTTCGGCACAGATACGCAGTATTTT. The variable domain in full, completed from reference TRBV9 and TRBJ2-3, reads DSGVTQTPKHLITATGQRVTLRCSPRSGDLSVYWYQQSLDQGLQFLIQYYNGEERAKGNILERFSAQQFPDLHSELNLSSLELGDSALYFCASSPRGGFGTDTQYFGPGTRLTVL.

The chain links TRBV18 to TRBJ1-3; D remains unclear. Trimming stripped 5 bases from V and 4 bases from J, with 6 bases between. The CDR3 has 12 amino acids. Germline CDR1 and CDR2: KGHSH and LQKENI. CDR3 sequence: CASSTGGNTIYF. CDR3 sequence (DNA): TGTGCCAGCTCAACGGGGGGAAACACCATATATTTT.

The chain combines TRBV7-9 with TRBJ2-5; TRBD2 matches 14 bases. The V gene's germline CDR1 is SEHNR and CDR2 FQNEAQ (reference sequence). This CDR3 region has 17 residues. Trimming cost V 4 bases and J 3 bases; bases outside gene matches: 7. Here the CDR3 reads CASSWTSGRPDKETQYF. In DNA, the CDR3 is TGTGCCAGCAGCTGGACTAGCGGGAGGCCGGATAAAGAGACCCAGTACTTC.